The 18 T cell receptor beta chains below were found in one sample sequenced in a study of high-grade serous ovarian cancer treatment subgroups. Repertoires were generated with immunoSEQ multiplex PCR, while TCRdb's copy carries only in-frame clones and drops some. This repertoire shows approximately 30,000 clones, around 84% found once; its top ten account for roughly 2%. The tumor samples were collected prior to definitive surgery or chemotherapy. The sample taken for sequencing was tumor tissue. Receptors were obtained from a human donor with high-grade serous ovarian cancer.

The chain joins TRBV5-1 to TRBJ2-5; D is possibly TRBD2 (6 bases). Trimming took off 0 bases at V and 4 bases at J, with 13 bases between the two ends. Germline loops: CDR1 SGHRS, CDR2 YFSETQ. The CDR3 sequence is 15 residues long. CDR3 in DNA: TGCGCCAGCAGCTTGGGGCGGGGTTGGGGAGAGACCCAGTACTTC. It encodes CASSLGRGWGETQYF.

This clone was detected once. The identical CDR3 is also encoded by other nucleotide sequences in the sample. V is TRBV2 and J is TRBJ2-2, with 13 nucleotides matching TRBD2. The germline gives CDR1 SNHLY, CDR2 FYNNEI. With 7 bases clipped from V and 7 bases from J, the junction kept 6 bases outside the gene matches. The CDR3 spans 15 residues. The CDR3 region is CASIRLAGGGGELFF. The CDR3 nucleotides read TGTGCCAGCATAAGACTAGCGGGAGGAGGCGGGGAGCTGTTTTTT.

The V and J genes are TRBV28 and TRBJ2-7; 11 nucleotides match TRBD2. V trimming: 7 bases; J trimming: 4 bases; junction bases outside the gene matches: 12. Germline assignment: CDR1 MDHEN and CDR2 SYDVKM. CDR3 length: 16 residues. The DNA of the CDR3 is TGTGCCAGCATGGGTCAAGGGGGACTAGCGGCTTACGAGCAGTACTTC. Translating it yields CASMGQGGLAAYEQYF.

The chain is built from TRBV6-1 and TRBJ1-2; D is unclear. Looked up from germline, CDR1 is MNHNS and CDR2 is SASEGT. The CDR3 is made up of 13 amino acids. V was cut by 4 bases and J by 4 bases, with 10 bases left in between. The CDR3 coding sequence is TGTGCCAGCAGTGGCGGAGTAGGCTATGGCTACACCTTC. It specifies CASSGGVGYGYTF.

The chain's CDR3 is CASSTHAPAGNYEQYF. The CDR3, as DNA: TGTGCCAGCAGTACCCACGCCCCCGCGGGGAACTACGAGCAGTACTTC. The chain is built from TRBV27 and TRBJ2-7; perhaps TRBD2 as D (6 bases). V shed 5 bases and J shed 3 bases, with 20 bases lying between them. Germline assignment: CDR1 MNHEY and CDR2 SMNVEV (reference sequence). There are 16 residues in the CDR3.

This clone showed up just once. J is TRBJ1-2 and V is TRBV14; no definite D call. V shed 4 bases and J shed 4 bases, with 16 bases lying between them. The length of the CDR3 is 15 residues. The germline gives CDR1 SGHDN, CDR2 FVKESK. CDR3 coding DNA: TGTGCCAGCAGCCCGACTGGCCCTGCGAGCTATGGCTACACCTTC. Its protein is CASSPTGPASYGYTF.

This clone was recorded once. The CDR3 DNA is TGTGCCAGCAGCTTCAGCGGGGGATACAATGAGCAGTTCTTC. Translated: CASSFSGGYNEQFF. The V call is TRBV7-2, the J call TRBJ2-1, with 8 positions matching TRBD2. After removal of 3 bases from V and 4 bases from J, the junction contained 2 bases not matched to a gene. This CDR3 has 14 amino acids. Germline CDR1 SGHTA, CDR2 FQGNSA. The complete variable domain, with remaining parts taken from reference TRBV7-2 and TRBJ2-1, reads GAGVSQSPSNKVTEKGKDVELRCDPISGHTALYWYRQSLGQGLEFLIYFQGNSAPDKSGLPSDRFSAERTGGSVSTLTIQRTQQEDSAVYLCASSFSGGYNEQFFGPGTRLTVL.

This rearrangement joins TRBV7-2 to TRBJ1-6, with D possibly being TRBD1 (6 bases). CDR1 is SGHTA, CDR2 FQGNSA, per germline. V lost 2 bases, J lost 7 bases, and 12 bases lay in between. The CDR3 has 15 amino acids. The CDR3 DNA is TGTGCCAGCAGCTTACCGAGGACAGAGAATTCACCCCTCCACTTT. Its translation is CASSLPRTENSPLHF. Looking up the rest from reference TRBV7-2 and TRBJ1-6 gives the full variable domain: GAGVSQSPSNKVTEKGKDVELRCDPISGHTALYWYRQSLGQGLEFLIYFQGNSAPDKSGLPSDRFSAERTGGSVSTLTIQRTQQEDSAVYLCASSLPRTENSPLHFGNGTRLTVT.

This clone has a single count. The chain employs TRBV7-9 and TRBJ2-7, with D perhaps TRBD1 (8 bases). Germline V CDR1 and CDR2: SEHNR, FQNEAQ (reference sequence). V was cut by 5 bases and J by 1 base, with 15 bases left in between. This CDR3 has 15 residues. CDR3 nucleotides: TGTGCCAGCAGCCGAGGACAGGGACTATCCTACGAGCAGTACTTC. Its translation is CASSRGQGLSYEQYF.

V and J are TRBV5-4 and TRBJ1-2; D not certain. This CDR3 is built from 16 residues. Trimming stripped 4 bases from V and 4 bases from J, with 20 bases between. Germline CDR1 reads SGHNT; CDR2 reads YYREEE (reference sequence). The CDR3 bases are TGTGCCAGCAGCCCCGGAGGACGCGGACCCCTCTATGGCTACACCTTC. This codes for CASSPGGRGPLYGYTF.

CDR3 in amino acids: CASKQAATNTGELFF. As DNA, the CDR3 is TGTGCCAGCAAACAAGCGGCCACGAACACCGGGGAGCTGTTTTTT. V usage is TRBV7-2 and J usage is TRBJ2-2; tentatively, D is TRBD2 (5 bases). Trimming took off 7 bases at V and 0 bases at J, with 12 bases between the two ends. CDR1 and CDR2 (germline): SGHTA, FQGNSA. The CDR3 runs to 15 residues.

J is TRBJ2-3 and V is TRBV7-9; tentative D call: TRBD2 (6 bases). Trimming removed 4 bases from V and 2 bases from J, with 19 bases in between. CDR3 length: 17 amino acids. The V gene's germline CDR1 is SEHNR and CDR2 FQNEAQ (reference sequence). The DNA of the CDR3 is TGTGCCAGCAGCTACAGTACGCCGGGAGCTTTCACAGATACGCAGTATTTT. Translating it yields CASSYSTPGAFTDTQYF. Full variable domain (rest looked up from reference TRBV7-9 and TRBJ2-3): DTGVSQNPRHKITKRGQNVTFRCDPISEHNRLYWYRQTLGQGPEFLTYFQNEAQLEKSRLLSDRFSAERPKGSFSTLEIQRTEQGDSAMYLCASSYSTPGAFTDTQYFGPGTRLTVL.

Only a few counts were recorded for this clone. The chain uses TRBV6-1 and TRBJ2-3, with D hard to call. CDR1 MNHNS and CDR2 SASEGT come from the germline V gene. The V and J ends lost 3 bases and 4 bases respectively, with 5 bases between them. The CDR3 has 12 amino acids. For the CDR3, the DNA is TGTGCCAGCAGTGATTGGGCAGATACGCAGTATTTT. Protein sequence: CASSDWADTQYF.

J is TRBJ1-5 and V is TRBV30; D gene unclear. This CDR3 has 13 residues. Trimming took off 5 bases at V and 0 bases at J, with 8 bases between the two ends. The germline V gene encodes CDR1 GTSNPN and CDR2 SVGIG (reference sequence). The CDR3 sequence: CAWQKGSNQPQHF. CDR3 nucleotide sequence: TGTGCCTGGCAAAAAGGTAGCAATCAGCCCCAGCATTTT. Filled out from reference TRBV30 and TRBJ1-5, the complete variable domain reads SQTIHQWPATLVQPVGSPLSLECTVEGTSNPNLYWYRQAAGRGLQLLFYSVGIGQISSEVPQNLSASRPQDRQFILSSKKLLLSDSGFYLCAWQKGSNQPQHFGDGTRLSIL.

The chain carries TRBV28 and TRBJ2-7, with D unclear. Germline V lookup: CDR1 MDHEN, CDR2 SYDVKM. V lost 7 bases and J lost 2, with 15 bases in between. The CDR3 sequence is 14 residues long. The CDR3 nucleotides read TGTGCCAGCACCCCTGCCACCCCACCCTACGAGCAGTACTTC. Translation: CASTPATPPYEQYF.

The V gene is TRBV5-4, the J gene TRBJ2-7; TRBD2 matches at 7 bases. J lost 2 bases, V lost 0 bases, and 5 bases had no gene match. Germline CDR1 is SGHNT and CDR2 is YYREEE (reference sequence). The CDR3 runs to 15 residues. In DNA, the CDR3 is TGTGCCAGCAGCTTGGGCGGGGGTGCCACCTACGAGCAGTACTTC. As protein: CASSLGGGATYEQYF.

The genes are TRBV6-5 and TRBJ1-3, with 8 positions matching TRBD1. The CDR3 sequence is 14 residues long. The junction had 4 bases not matched to a gene; V was cut back by 6 bases and J by 3 bases. Germline V gives CDR1 MNHEY, CDR2 SVGAGI. The CDR3 coding sequence is TGTGCCAGCAGCCGGACAGGGTATGGAAACACCATATATTTT. Protein product: CASSRTGYGNTIYF.

This clone has a single count. V and J are TRBV18 and TRBJ2-3; the match to TRBD2 covers 7 bases. V dropped 6 bases and J dropped 0; count of bases not matched to a gene: 9. Germline CDR1 reads KGHSH; CDR2 reads LQKENI. The CDR3 totals 16 residues. The CDR3 DNA is TGTGCCAGCTCCTTCCGGCAGCGGGATAGCACAGATACGCAGTATTTT. Its protein is CASSFRQRDSTDTQYF.